This T cell receptor beta chain was sequenced for a study of CD8+CD57+ T cells in acquired aplastic anemia. At the level of the study: DNA recovered from sorted CD4+ and CD8+ cells had a mean of about 3 ug. Mean read depth for CD4+ cells from healthy donors was around 9.9 million.

The study's findings and limits: The number of CD8+ CDR3 sequences shared by patients and controls was approximately 30. Between the patient and control groups, CD8+ Simpson's diversity did not differ significantly.

Profiling that covered TCR beta VDJ and CDR3 relied on genomic DNA as its template. MiXCR, applied by TCRdb to the reads, yields one record per CDR3 protein. The sample lists about 130,000 distinct CDR3 sequences, 48% occurring once. Per the germline V gene, CDR1 is LGHNT and CDR2 is FRNRAP. This CDR3 region has 12 residues. V lost 3 bases, J lost 2 bases, and 5 bases lay in between. This clonotype occurred many times. Its specificity is not known. The chain combines TRBV12-5 with TRBJ2-7; D is uncertain. The sequencing input was sorted CD4+, CD8+, or CD8+CD57+ T cells (not recorded which) from PBMCs. The receptor was isolated from a human donor in good health, serving as a control. The CDR3: CASGFQAYEQYF. In DNA form, the CDR3 reads TGTGCTAGTGGTTTTCAAGCCTACGAGCAGTACTTC.